The 21 T cell receptor beta chains reported below all come from one sample, sequenced in a study of blood T cells in healthy people across ages. Alongside a J-beta primer mix, a sample-barcoded 5' primer served in a second PCR lasting roughly 7 to 11 cycles. From the 5' RACE reads, TCRdb called clonotypes with MiXCR, one entry per CDR3 protein. Among roughly 2 million distinct CDR3 sequences listed, roughly 49% were seen once. The sample comprised blood. These TCRs come from a woman aged 40 to 55 in good health.

The V and J genes are TRBV27 and TRBJ2-7; TRBD2 matches 12 bases. With V trimmed by 4 bases and J by 7 bases, 11 bases remained unmatched. This CDR3 region has 16 residues. Germline lookup yields CDR1 MNHEY and CDR2 SMNVEV (reference sequence). The CDR3 bases are TGTGCCAGCAGTTCCGCACTAGCGGGGGGCCCCTCAGAGCAGTACTTC. It codes for CASSSALAGGPSEQYF.

V gene TRBV6-6 combines with J gene TRBJ2-7; D is unresolved. Judging by the DNA end, TRBJ2-5 fits better; the J call may be wrong. The CDR3 covers 12 residues. The germline CDR1 and CDR2 sequences are MNHNY and SVGAGI (reference sequence). CDR3 nucleotides: TGTGCCAGCAGATACATAAAAGAGACCCAGTACTTC. It is translated as CASRYIKETQYF.

The chain couples TRBV18 to TRBJ2-5, with D possibly called TRBD1 or TRBD2 (5 bases each). The V end lost 1 base, the J end lost 5 bases, and 14 bases lay between the germline ends. The CDR3 length is 15 residues. The V gene's germline CDR1 is KGHSH and CDR2 LQKENI. The CDR3 DNA is TGTGCCAGCTCACCACTCCAGGGACCCCTGGAGACCCAGTACTTC. Its protein product is CASSPLQGPLETQYF.

Worth noting for this clonotype: One junction end disagrees with the germline gene, perhaps due to a read error. This chain connects TRBV7-2 to TRBJ2-3; D remains unclear. CDR1 is SGHTA, CDR2 FQGNSA, per germline. The CDR3 covers 15 residues. As DNA, the CDR3 is TGTGCCGGCAGCTTATCCGCACCTAGCACAGATACGCAGTATTTT. Encoded protein: CAGSLSAPSTDTQYF.

There are a few counts of this clonotype. The CDR3 region is CASSLILAGARTQYF. The CDR3 region has the DNA TGTGCCAGCAGCTTAATCCTAGCGGGAGCGCGGACGCAGTATTTT. J is TRBJ2-3 and V is TRBV7-8; 10 bases map to TRBD2. The V segment lost 2 bases and the J segment 9 bases; nucleotides outside the gene matches: 8. This CDR3 has 15 residues. Germline CDR1 is SGHVS and CDR2 is FQNEAQ. Full variable domain (rest looked up from reference TRBV7-8 and TRBJ2-3): GAGVSQSPRYKVAKRGQDVALRCDPISGHVSLFWYQQALGQGPEFLTYFQNEAQLDKSGLPSDRFFAERPEGSVSTLKIQRTQQEDSAVYLCASSLILAGARTQYFGPGTRLTVL.

This clonotype has ten or more counts. V is TRBV3-1 and J is TRBJ2-7; D unresolved. V was clipped by 0 bases and J by 0 bases, with 6 bases between them. This CDR3 has 14 amino acids. Germline CDR1 and CDR2: LGHDT and YNNKEL (reference sequence). The CDR3 sequence: CASSQEQFSYEQYF. The CDR3, as DNA: TGTGCCAGCAGCCAAGAACAGTTCTCCTACGAGCAGTACTTC.

There are a few counts of this clonotype. The gene calls are TRBV28 and TRBJ1-5; D unresolved. Trimming pared 4 bases from V and 2 bases from J, leaving 24 bases between. CDR1 is MDHEN and CDR2 is SYDVKM in the germline V gene. CDR3 length: 19 amino acids. Written as DNA, the CDR3 is TGTGCCAGCAGTTCCACCTGGGGTGAGAGTACCGGGGGCAATCAGCCCCAGCATTTT. Translating it yields CASSSTWGESTGGNQPQHF.

This clonotype has a handful of counts. The chain couples TRBV20-1 to TRBJ2-5; TRBD2 agrees at 7 bases. V gave up 4 bases and J gave up 5 bases; unmatched junction bases: 10. This CDR3 is built from 14 residues. From germline, CDR1 is DFQATT and CDR2 SNEGSKA (reference sequence). The CDR3 coding sequence is TGCAGTGCTATCCCCAGGGAGGGTGTGGAGACCCAGTACTTC. Amino acid sequence: CSAIPREGVETQYF.

This clonotype appeared a single time. The chain recombines TRBV6-1 with TRBJ1-2; 10 nucleotides line up with TRBD1. Looked up from germline, CDR1 is MNHNS and CDR2 is SASEGT. V dropped 4 bases and J dropped 7; count of bases not matched to a gene: 9. The CDR3 extends over 15 amino acids. The CDR3 protein is CASSGADRGLFGYTF. The CDR3 region has the DNA TGTGCCAGCAGTGGGGCGGACAGGGGGTTGTTTGGCTACACCTTC.

The chain combines TRBV28 with TRBJ1-5, with D uncertain. The germline V gene encodes CDR1 MDHEN and CDR2 SYDVKM. This CDR3 has 16 amino acids. The V end lost 0 bases, the J end lost 2 bases, and 11 bases lay between the germline ends. The CDR3 region has the DNA TGTGCCAGCAGTTTATGGGAGGGAGGTGGCAATCAGCCCCAGCATTTT. This sequence encodes CASSLWEGGGNQPQHF.

Remarks on this clonotype: The germline gene is not matched at one end of the junction; a read error may be the cause. This chain links TRBV10-3 with TRBJ2-1; perhaps TRBD1 as D (6 bases). Germline CDR1 reads ENHRY; CDR2 reads SYGVKD. The CDR3 runs 14 residues. The CDR3 nucleotides are TGTACCATAGGGAAGGGGGTCACCTACAATAAGCAGTTCTTC. Residues: CTIGKGVTYNKQFF.

Details on this clonotype: Given a much more abundant clone one base away, this may be a read error. The chain has TRBV12-3 or TRBV12-4 and TRBJ2-7, with 7 bases that match TRBD1. The CDR3 length is 14 residues. Trimming at V came to 3 bases and at J to 12 bases, leaving 14 bases not matched to a gene. CDR3: CASSLTGPQETLYF. The CDR3 coding sequence is TGTGCCAGCAGTTTGACAGGGCCCCAAGAGACCCTGTACTTC.

The chain joins TRBV4-2 to TRBJ2-1; 7 bases are shared with TRBD1. The CDR3 contains 16 residues. Trimming at V came to 1 base and at J to 4 bases, leaving 7 bases not matched to a gene. In germline, CDR1 is LGHNA, CDR2 YNFKEQ. The CDR3 DNA reads TGTGCCAGCAGCCAAGGTCGACAGGGTCCGTACAATGAGCAGTTCTTC. It is translated as CASSQGRQGPYNEQFF.

This clonotype showed up just once. V gene TRBV20-1 combines with J gene TRBJ2-3; TRBD1 matches at 11 bases. The length of the CDR3 is 13 residues. The germline V gene encodes CDR1 DFQATT and CDR2 SNEGSKA (reference sequence). The CDR3 DNA follows: TGCAGGGCTGGGACAGGGGGAACAGATACGCAGTATTTT. This encodes CRAGTGGTDTQYF.

The chain joins TRBV27 to TRBJ2-3, with D maybe TRBD2 (5 bases). CDR1 and CDR2 from the germline V gene are MNHEY and SMNVEV (reference sequence). The CDR3 totals 15 residues. V shed 8 bases and J shed 0 bases, with 15 bases lying between them. The CDR3 bases are TGTGCCAGCCGGTGGGCTAGCACTAGCACAGATACGCAGTATTTT. Protein sequence: CASRWASTSTDTQYF.

The chain is built from TRBV7-2 and TRBJ2-1, with 12 bases lining up with TRBD2. Germline-derived CDR1 and CDR2 are SGHTA and FQGNSA. The CDR3 runs to 17 residues. The junction had 11 bases not matched to a gene; V was cut back by 1 base and J by 10 bases. This CDR3 is CASSLVHVTSGGGEQFF. The CDR3 nucleotides are TGTGCCAGCAGCTTAGTGCATGTGACTAGCGGGGGCGGGGAGCAGTTCTTC.

The V call is TRBV20-1, the J call TRBJ1-2; D is possibly TRBD1 (5 bases). The germline gives CDR1 DFQATT, CDR2 SNEGSKA (reference sequence). V was pared by 3 bases and J by 1 base, with 18 bases between. The CDR3 has 16 amino acids. CDR3 in DNA: TGCAGTGCTAGTCGACAGCCGGCCCCGCTTAACTATGGCTACACCTTC. This encodes CSASRQPAPLNYGYTF.

This clonotype showed up just a few times. The V call is TRBV6-5, the J call TRBJ2-7; the D is unclear. The CDR3 sequence is 12 residues long. Germline CDR1 is MNHEY and CDR2 is SVGAGI. Trimming removed 5 bases at V and 2 bases at J, with 7 bases between. CDR3 sequence: CASSAPTYEQYF. The CDR3 nucleotides are TGTGCCAGCAGTGCCCCTACCTACGAGCAGTACTTC.

The chain couples TRBV3-1 to TRBJ2-7; unclear D gene. The CDR3 contains 15 residues. Germline V lookup: CDR1 LGHDT, CDR2 YNNKEL (reference sequence). V was trimmed by 0 bases and J by 3 bases, leaving 12 bases between them. The CDR3, as DNA: TGTGCCAGCAGCCAAGACCCATGGGCGGACTACGAGCAGTACTTC. Translation: CASSQDPWADYEQYF.

V and J are TRBV20-1 and TRBJ2-1, with 10 bases fitting TRBD1. V lost 3 bases and J lost 7; bases outside the gene matches: 9. The CDR3 is 15 residues long. The germline CDR1 and CDR2 sequences are DFQATT and SNEGSKA (reference sequence). The CDR3 is CSASGQGDLRNEQFF. Written as DNA, the CDR3 is TGCAGTGCTAGTGGACAGGGGGATCTAAGGAATGAGCAGTTCTTC.

J is TRBJ2-1 and V is TRBV6-4; a possible D gene is TRBD1 (6 bases). The V gene's germline CDR1 is MRHNA and CDR2 SNTAGT. Between the trimmed V and J ends, which lost 6 bases and 0 bases, there was a span of 12 bases. This CDR3 is built from 15 residues. CDR3 bases: TGTGCCAGCAGAAAAGACAGGAGCTCCTACAATGAGCAGTTCTTC. It is translated as CASRKDRSSYNEQFF.